A single sample is the source of the 17 T cell receptor beta chains below, sequenced in a study of CD8 T cells in Susac syndrome. Random hexamers served to reverse transcribe roughly 0.45 to 1 ug RNA. TCRdb analysed the immunoSEQ multiplex PCR reads with MiXCR anew, one entry per CDR3 protein. The sample yields around 200,000 distinct CDR3 sequences, roughly 94% seen once. The sample taken for sequencing was CD4+ T cells from PBMCs. The receptors derive from a human donor in good health.

This rearrangement joins TRBV12-3 or TRBV12-4 to TRBJ1-4; D remains ambiguous. CDR3 size: 13 residues. V was trimmed by 2 bases and J by 7 bases, leaving 8 bases between them. CDR3 bases: TGTGCCAGCAGTTTAAGAGAGGGTGAAAAACTGTTTTTT. Residues: CASSLREGEKLFF.

The chain links TRBV5-6 to TRBJ2-7; D call uncertain. V lost 3 bases, J lost 1 base, and 5 bases lay in between. The germline CDR1 and CDR2 sequences are SGHDT and YYEEEE. The CDR3 covers 12 residues. The CDR3 nucleotides are TGTGCCAGCAGCTCACTATCCTACGAGCAGTACTTC. This translates into CASSSLSYEQYF.

The chain uses TRBV3-1 and TRBJ1-5; 7 positions match TRBD1. CDR1 is LGHDT and CDR2 is YNNKEL in the germline V gene (reference sequence). The CDR3 runs to 14 residues. The ends lost 6 bases at V and 6 bases at J; junction bases unmatched: 8. CDR3 in DNA: TGTGCCAGCAGTAGACAGGGAGAGCGTCAGCCCCAGCATTTT. Its translation is CASSRQGERQPQHF.

J is TRBJ2-6 and V is TRBV7-2; 7 positions match TRBD2. CDR1 is SGHTA, CDR2 FQGNSA, per germline. After removal of 5 bases from V and 4 bases from J, the junction contained 11 bases not matched to a gene. The CDR3 covers 17 residues. Written as DNA, the CDR3 is TGTGCCAGCAGCGCACGTCCTAGCGGCGCCGGGGCCAACGTCCTGACTTTC. Translated, it gives CASSARPSGAGANVLTF.

The CDR3 sequence is CASSLAGTGRRGNEQFF. The CDR3 nucleotides are TGCGCCAGCAGCCTAGCCGGGACAGGAAGAAGGGGCAATGAGCAGTTCTTC. V and J are TRBV5-1 and TRBJ2-1; 8 nucleotides agree with TRBD1. Germline CDR1 reads SGHRS; CDR2 reads YFSETQ. CDR3 length: 17 residues. With 4 bases clipped from V and 6 bases from J, the junction kept 15 bases outside the gene matches.

V usage is TRBV29-1 and J usage is TRBJ1-3; D gene unclear. Germline CDR1 reads SQVTM; CDR2 reads ANQGSEA. This CDR3 is 12 amino acids long. Deletions cut 4 bases from V and 3 bases from J, with 7 bases between. CDR3 sequence reads: CSVVDGGNTIYF. CDR3 in DNA: TGCAGCGTTGTGGATGGTGGAAACACCATATATTTT.

The chain is built from TRBV20-1 and TRBJ2-7; D might be TRBD1 (6 bases). Germline values: CDR1 DFQATT, CDR2 SNEGSKA (reference sequence). This CDR3 has 15 residues. The V and J ends lost 5 bases and 0 bases respectively, with 17 bases between them. CDR3 residues: CSADNRDTSSYEQYV. In DNA, the CDR3 is TGCAGTGCTGATAACCGGGACACGAGCTCCTACGAGCAGTACGTC.

The chain recombines TRBV19 with TRBJ2-1; 7 positions match TRBD2. Trimming at V came to 5 bases and at J to 12 bases, leaving 7 bases not matched to a gene. The CDR3 length is 12 residues. CDR1 and CDR2 from the germline V gene are LNHDA and SQIVND (reference sequence). This chain's CDR3 is CASSPSPGGQFF. CDR3 DNA sequence: TGTGCCAGTAGTCCATCCCCGGGGGGGCAGTTCTTC.

This clonotype was observed a single time. The chain carries TRBV19 and TRBJ2-2; D is possibly TRBD1 or TRBD2 (5 bases each). The CDR3 totals 14 residues. The V gene's germline CDR1 is LNHDA and CDR2 SQIVND (reference sequence). The germline V and J ends were trimmed by 7 bases and 6 bases, with 15 bases remaining between them. The CDR3 here is CASNRRDVAGELFF. Written as DNA, the CDR3 is TGTGCCAGTAATCGCAGGGACGTCGCCGGGGAGCTGTTTTTT.

The V and J genes are TRBV5-1 and TRBJ1-1, with 7 nucleotides matching TRBD1. Trimming removed 0 bases from V and 7 bases from J; junction bases left unmatched: 15. The length of the CDR3 is 17 residues. Germline values: CDR1 SGHRS, CDR2 YFSETQ. The CDR3 region is CASSLGDRAYPPLEAFF. The CDR3 coding sequence is TGCGCCAGCAGCTTGGGAGACAGGGCATACCCTCCACTTGAAGCTTTCTTT.

The genes are TRBV9 and TRBJ1-1; D is ambiguous. The germline CDR1 and CDR2 sequences are SGDLS and YYNGEE. Trimming shortened V by 2 bases and J by 3 bases, and 8 bases separated the two germline ends. The length of the CDR3 is 13 residues. CDR3 sequence reads: CASSVSADTEAFF. In DNA, the CDR3 is TGTGCCAGCAGCGTGAGTGCGGACACTGAAGCTTTCTTT.

This clonotype was observed once. The rearrangement links TRBV19 to TRBJ2-1; TRBD2 agrees at 7 bases. Trimming at V came to 5 bases and at J to 6 bases, leaving 7 bases not matched to a gene. The CDR3 consists of 14 residues. The germline gives CDR1 LNHDA, CDR2 SQIVND (reference sequence). In DNA form, the CDR3 reads TGTGCCAGTAGTCTCCGACTAGCCATCAATGAGCAGTTCTTC. Amino acids: CASSLRLAINEQFF. Drawing the rest from reference TRBV19 and TRBJ2-1, the complete variable domain is DGGITQSPKYLFRKEGQNVTLSCEQNLNHDAMYWYRQDPGQGLRLIYYSQIVNDFQKGDIAEGYSVSREKKESFPLTVTSAQKNPTAFYLCASSLRLAINEQFFGPGTRLTVL.

The V and J genes are TRBV5-1 and TRBJ2-5; tentatively, D is TRBD1 (5 bases). Deletions cut 0 bases from V and 4 bases from J, with 22 bases between. The CDR3 is made up of 18 amino acids. The germline V gene has CDR1 SGHRS and CDR2 YFSETQ. CDR3 bases: TGCGCCAGCAGCTTGGCCGGTGGCAGGGCGATTGCAGGAGAGACCCAGTACTTC. Translation: CASSLAGGRAIAGETQYF.

The gene calls are TRBV20-1 and TRBJ1-5; a weak D match, TRBD1 (5 bases). This CDR3 comprises 12 residues. V lost 7 bases and J 7 bases, leaving 14 bases between the germline ends. Germline CDR1 reads DFQATT; CDR2 reads SNEGSKA (reference sequence). The CDR3 region has the DNA TGCAGTGGTTCTGGGGGGTTACAGCCCCAGCATTTT. Translated, it gives CSGSGGLQPQHF.

This clonotype was seen once. This chain joins TRBV28 and TRBJ2-7; 7 nucleotides line up with TRBD2. V lost 6 bases and J lost 0; bases outside the gene matches: 8. This CDR3 comprises 15 residues. In germline, CDR1 is MDHEN, CDR2 SYDVKM. Here the CDR3 DNA reads TGTGCCAGCAGACCTACTAGCGATAGCTCCTACGAGCAGTACGTC. The encoded protein is CASRPTSDSSYEQYV.

This clonotype was recorded once. V usage is TRBV3-1 and J usage is TRBJ1-2; D is unresolved. V was shortened by 0 bases and J by 8 bases, with 16 bases between the two germline ends. Germline V gene data show CDR1 as LGHDT and CDR2 as YNNKEL (reference sequence). The length of the CDR3 is 15 residues. The CDR3 DNA reads as TGTGCCAGCAGCCAAGATCCTGCACCTCCGAGAGGCTACACCTTC. It codes for CASSQDPAPPRGYTF. Full variable domain (remainder filled in from reference TRBV3-1 and TRBJ1-2): DTAVSQTPKYLVTQMGNDKSIKCEQNLGHDTMYWYKQDSKKFLKIMFSYNNKELIINETVPNRFSPKSPDKAHLNLHINSLELGDSAVYFCASSQDPAPPRGYTFGSGTRLTVV.

This clonotype was seen only once. The chain uses TRBV30 and TRBJ2-5; 9 bases align to TRBD2. The CDR3 runs to 15 residues. The V and J ends lost 2 bases and 1 base, in that order; junction bases with no gene match: 5. CDR1 is GTSNPN, CDR2 SVGIG, per germline (reference sequence). The CDR3 nucleotides are TGTGCCTGGAGTTGGGGCGGGGGGGTCCAAGAGACCCAGTACTTC. Translated, it gives CAWSWGGGVQETQYF. The full variable domain, rest sourced from reference TRBV30 and TRBJ2-5, is SQTIHQWPATLVQPVGSPLSLECTVEGTSNPNLYWYRQAAGRGLQLLFYSVGIGQISSEVPQNLSASRPQDRQFILSSKKLLLSDSGFYLCAWSWGGGVQETQYFGPGTRLLVL.